This entry lists 21 T cell receptor beta chains sequenced from one sample in a study of a mutant IDH1 vaccine in newly diagnosed glioma. The antigens for these receptors are not known. Assay: immunoSEQ multiplex PCR; the TCRdb copy retains only in-frame clones and omits some. This sample carries roughly 34,000 clones, approximately 83% of them seen once, and the ten largest clones take about 28%. Time point in this sample: week 47, end of study. In every dose of vaccine, 300 ug of mutant IDH1 20-mer peptide was given alongside topical imiquimod. The sequences come from PBMCs, collected from a glioma patient whose treatment included an IDH1 peptide vaccine. All receptors derive from a man between 25 and 39 years old with glioma.

The J gene is TRBJ1-2, the V gene TRBV28; tentative D call: TRBD1 (5 bases). The CDR3 has 16 residues. Germline CDR1 MDHEN, CDR2 SYDVKM. Trimming pared 4 bases from V and 3 bases from J, leaving 18 bases between. CDR3: CASSSPGLKGDYGYTF. CDR3 bases: TGTGCCAGCAGTTCACCGGGCCTTAAAGGGGACTATGGCTACACCTTC.

The count of this clone is one. This chain uses TRBV27 with TRBJ1-1, with 7 bases lining up with TRBD1. The CDR3 has 15 residues. The ends lost 5 bases at V and 0 bases at J; junction bases unmatched: 6. Looked up from germline, CDR1 is MNHEY and CDR2 is SMNVEV (reference sequence). This chain's CDR3 is CASSTLTGMNTEAFF. DNA for the CDR3: TGTGCCAGCAGTACCCTGACAGGGATGAACACTGAAGCTTTCTTT.

This chain joins TRBV28 and TRBJ1-3, with unresolved D. Germline V gene lookup returns CDR1 MDHEN and CDR2 SYDVKM. The CDR3 is 17 amino acids. Deletions cut 7 bases from V and 1 base from J, with 20 bases between. In nucleotides, the CDR3 is TGTGCCAGCACTCTTATGGTCGGGCTGGAGTCTGGAAACACCATATATTTT. Its protein is CASTLMVGLESGNTIYF.

The CDR3 coding sequence is TGTGCCAGTACCTCCGGGATACTGGGGAAAGAGACCCAGTACTTC. It codes for CASTSGILGKETQYF. The chain recombines TRBV19 with TRBJ2-5; D is possibly TRBD2 (5 bases). CDR3 length equals 15 residues. Trimming left V 7 bases short and J 3 bases short, with 18 bases between. Germline-derived CDR1 and CDR2 are LNHDA and SQIVND (reference sequence).

The gene calls are TRBV7-9 and TRBJ2-5; D ambiguous. The germline V gene encodes CDR1 SEHNR and CDR2 FQNEAQ (reference sequence). V was clipped by 1 base and J by 3 bases, with 12 bases between them. This CDR3 has 15 amino acids. CDR3 sequence (DNA): TGTGCCAGCAGCTTAGGGTCGCAGTCCGAAGAGACCCAGTACTTC. Encoded protein: CASSLGSQSEETQYF.

The rearrangement joins TRBV5-1 to TRBJ2-1; TRBD2 agrees at 9 bases. Germline CDR1 reads SGHRS; CDR2 reads YFSETQ. This CDR3 comprises 17 residues. The junction had 8 bases not matched to a gene; V was cut back by 4 bases and J by 0 bases. The chain's CDR3 is CASSRGGGGFSYNEQFF. CDR3 DNA: TGCGCCAGCAGCAGGGGCGGGGGGGGATTCTCCTACAATGAGCAGTTCTTC.

This clone has a single count. V gene TRBV5-1 combines with J gene TRBJ2-5; D may be TRBD2 (5 bases). Trimming took off 2 bases at V and 5 bases at J, with 10 bases between the two ends. Germline CDR1 is SGHRS and CDR2 is YFSETQ. The CDR3 length is 13 residues. This CDR3 is CASSLTSGETQYF. CDR3 DNA sequence: TGCGCCAGCAGCTTAACTAGTGGTGAGACCCAGTACTTC.

This rearrangement joins TRBV11-1 to TRBJ2-2; D remains unclear. The CDR3 has 12 residues. CDR1 is SGHAT and CDR2 is FQDESV in the germline V gene (reference sequence). Trimming took off 2 bases at V and 9 bases at J, with 7 bases between the two ends. The CDR3 sequence: CASSLIRRELFF. CDR3 DNA: TGTGCCAGCAGCTTAATACGGAGGGAGCTGTTTTTT.

The chain couples TRBV19 to TRBJ2-7, with D possibly being TRBD2 (5 bases). V lost 3 bases, J lost 3 bases, and 15 bases lay in between. The germline V gene encodes CDR1 LNHDA and CDR2 SQIVND (reference sequence). The CDR3 is 15 amino acids. The CDR3 loop is CASSIGLSEGYEQYF. CDR3 nucleotides: TGTGCCAGTAGTATCGGACTCAGTGAGGGCTACGAGCAGTACTTC.

The chain's CDR3 is CASSSTGVYQETQYF. The CDR3 bases are TGTGCCAGCAGCTCGACAGGGGTGTACCAAGAGACCCAGTACTTC. V usage is TRBV7-8 and J usage is TRBJ2-5, with 8 bases identical to TRBD1. J gave up 0 bases and V 4 bases, and 4 bases lay outside the gene matches. Per the germline V gene, CDR1 is SGHVS and CDR2 is FQNEAQ. There are 15 residues in the CDR3.

This chain uses TRBV6-6 with TRBJ2-1; D is uncertain. The V gene's germline CDR1 is MNHNY and CDR2 SVGAGI (reference sequence). Trimming removed 6 bases from V and 5 bases from J, with 5 bases in between. The CDR3 length is 11 residues. The CDR3 nucleotides read TGTGCCAGCAGCCGGAACAATGAGCAGTTCTTC. It encodes CASSRNNEQFF.

The chain employs TRBV2 and TRBJ2-7; the D is unclear. Germline V gene lookup returns CDR1 SNHLY and CDR2 FYNNEI. CDR3 length equals 12 residues. V lost 5 bases to trimming and J lost 1 base, with 6 bases between them. In nucleotides, the CDR3 is TGTGCCAGCAGTTGGGGATCCTACGAGCAGTACTTC. Amino acids: CASSWGSYEQYF. The full variable domain, rest sourced from reference TRBV2 and TRBJ2-7, is EPEVTQTPSHQVTQMGQEVILRCVPISNHLYFYWYRQILGQKVEFLVSFYNNEISEKSEIFDDQFSVERPDGSNFTLKIRSTKLEDSAMYFCASSWGSYEQYFGPGTRLTVT.

The chain couples TRBV9 to TRBJ2-7, with D unclear. The V and J ends lost 4 bases and 2 bases respectively, with 13 bases between them. There are 14 residues in the CDR3. Germline CDR1 reads SGDLS; CDR2 reads YYNGEE. For the CDR3, the DNA is TGTGCCAGCAGCCGTCGGACGGGCACCTACGAGCAGTACTTC. Translation: CASSRRTGTYEQYF.

This chain joins TRBV5-1 and TRBJ1-6, with 7 bases lining up with TRBD1. The CDR3 covers 16 residues. V dropped 5 bases and J dropped 5; count of bases not matched to a gene: 10. CDR1 SGHRS and CDR2 YFSETQ come from the germline V gene. CDR3 loop: CASRGRRGQDNSPLHF. The CDR3 DNA reads as TGCGCCAGCAGGGGTAGAAGGGGGCAGGATAATTCACCCCTCCACTTT.

This chain joins TRBV2 and TRBJ2-2; TRBD1 aligns across 8 bases. The CDR3 is 14 amino acids. Germline CDR1 is SNHLY and CDR2 is FYNNEI. The J segment lost 6 bases and the V segment lost 4 bases, leaving 4 bases of the junction unmatched. The DNA for the CDR3 is TGTGCCAGCAGTGCGGCGGACAGGGCCGGGGAGCTGTTTTTT. Its protein is CASSAADRAGELFF.

This clone appeared a few times. This chain uses TRBV4-1 with TRBJ1-1, with TRBD1 identical over 8 bases. Trimming took 2 bases from V and 1 from J; bases not matched to a gene: 3. CDR1 and CDR2 (germline): MGHRA, YSYEKL. The CDR3 has 15 residues. CDR3 bases: TGCGCCAGCAGCCAATCCGGGACAGGGAACACTGAAGCTTTCTTT. Its translation: CASSQSGTGNTEAFF.

This CDR3 reads CASSLGSVTEAFF. The DNA for the CDR3 is TGTGCCAGCAGTTTAGGGTCGGTTACTGAAGCTTTCTTT. The gene calls are TRBV27 and TRBJ1-1; no clear D. The germline V and J ends were trimmed by 2 bases and 5 bases, with 9 bases remaining between them. The CDR3 is 13 residues long. The germline V gene has CDR1 MNHEY and CDR2 SMNVEV (reference sequence).

The chain couples TRBV19 to TRBJ2-1; 11 bases align to TRBD2. CDR1 is LNHDA, CDR2 SQIVND, per germline (reference sequence). J lost 0 bases, V lost 4 bases, and 5 bases had no gene match. This CDR3 contains 17 residues. CDR3 DNA sequence: TGTGCCAGTAGTAAACTTACTAGCGGGGGCTCCTACAATGAGCAGTTCTTC. It yields the protein CASSKLTSGGSYNEQFF.

The V call is TRBV18, the J call TRBJ1-2; 8 bases align to TRBD1. The ends lost 0 bases at V and 4 bases at J; junction bases unmatched: 4. CDR1 is KGHSH and CDR2 is LQKENI in the germline V gene. The CDR3 is 15 residues long. The CDR3 DNA is TGTGCCAGCTCACCACCTGGGACAGGCTTCTATGGCTACACCTTC. It is translated as CASSPPGTGFYGYTF.

Here the CDR3 reads CASSSTGGNEKLFF. The CDR3 nucleotides read TGTGCCAGCAGCTCGACAGGGGGCAATGAAAAACTGTTTTTT. This sequence joins TRBV6-1 and TRBJ1-4; 10 positions match TRBD1. Germline V gene sequence: CDR1 MNHNS, CDR2 SASEGT. This CDR3 region has 14 residues. The trim removed 6 bases at V and 5 bases at J, leaving 3 bases unmatched.

The V gene is TRBV2, the J gene TRBJ1-3, with D perhaps matching TRBD1 (5 bases). Trimming shortened V by 2 bases and J by 3 bases, and 11 bases separated the two germline ends. This CDR3 is built from 15 residues. Germline loops: CDR1 SNHLY, CDR2 FYNNEI. The CDR3 sequence: CASSELGGSGNTIYF. CDR3 nucleotide sequence: TGTGCCAGCAGTGAATTGGGGGGAAGTGGAAACACCATATATTTT.